This T cell receptor beta chain was identified in a study of cytomegalovirus exposure and HLA in healthy donors. Study-level findings and limits: There were some 150 TCR beta chains listed as cytomegalovirus-associated. Reportedly, diagnosis of cytomegalovirus status by the classifier showed high specificity and sensitivity. Most TCR sequences were seen very rarely across donors, but some public TCRs occurred in many. TCR beta chains associated with HLA were, in a later analysis, more clonally expanded than equally common others.

The CDR3 is 13 residues long. Germline loops: CDR1 SSHAT, CDR2 FNYEAQ (reference sequence). A word on this clone: Its antigen is unknown. At one end, the junction sequence differs from germline, possibly due to a read error.

The PCR employed 60 Vbeta primers together with 13 Jbeta primers. Profiled with immunoSEQ multiplex PCR; TCRdb holds only in-frame clones, not every one. With 150,000 to 200,000 clones in the sample, the ten largest clones hold around 0.79%. The rearrangement uses TRBV7-7 and TRBJ1-5; no clear D. The source is a woman aged 18-29 years in good health and CMV-seropositive. The source material was PBMCs. The DNA for the CDR3 is TGTGCTAGCAGCTTAGGACTAAATCAGCCCCAGCATTTT. Translating gives CASSLGLNQPQHF.